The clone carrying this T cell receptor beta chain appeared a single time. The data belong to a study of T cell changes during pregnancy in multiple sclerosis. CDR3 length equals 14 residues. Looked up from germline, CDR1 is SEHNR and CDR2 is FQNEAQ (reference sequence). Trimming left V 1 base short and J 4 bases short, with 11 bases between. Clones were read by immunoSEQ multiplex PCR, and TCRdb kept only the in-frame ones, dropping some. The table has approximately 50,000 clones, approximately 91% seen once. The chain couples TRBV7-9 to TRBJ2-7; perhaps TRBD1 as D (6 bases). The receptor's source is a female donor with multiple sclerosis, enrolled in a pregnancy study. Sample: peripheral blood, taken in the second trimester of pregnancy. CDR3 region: CASSLVGGTYEQYF. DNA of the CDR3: TGTGCCAGCAGCTTAGTAGGGGGTACATACGAGCAGTACTTC. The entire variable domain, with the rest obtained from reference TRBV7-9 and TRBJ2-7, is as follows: DTGVSQNPRHKITKRGQNVTFRCDPISEHNRLYWYRQTLGQGPEFLTYFQNEAQLEKSRLLSDRFSAERPKGSFSTLEIQRTEQGDSAMYLCASSLVGGTYEQYFGPGTRLTVT.